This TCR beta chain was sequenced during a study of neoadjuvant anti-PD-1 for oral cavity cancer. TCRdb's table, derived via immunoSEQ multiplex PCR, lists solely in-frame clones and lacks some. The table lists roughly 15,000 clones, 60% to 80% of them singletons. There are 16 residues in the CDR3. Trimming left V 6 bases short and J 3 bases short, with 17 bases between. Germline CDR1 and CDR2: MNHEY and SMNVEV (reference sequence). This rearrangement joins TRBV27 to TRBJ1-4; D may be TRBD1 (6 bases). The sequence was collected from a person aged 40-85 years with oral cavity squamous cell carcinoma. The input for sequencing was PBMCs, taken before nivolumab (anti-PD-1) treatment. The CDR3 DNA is TGTGCCAGCAGGTCGACCTGGGCAGGGGCTAATGAAAAACTGTTTTTT. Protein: CASRSTWAGANEKLFF.